Sequencing of this TCR beta chain was carried out in a study of a mutant IDH1 vaccine in newly diagnosed glioma. Background on the study: V12 occurred at week 35 and V13 at week 47. Study-level results: Pseudoprogression apparently lacked any relation to changes in top peripheral T cell clonotypes.

This CDR3 has 12 amino acids. Germline CDR1 reads SEHNR; CDR2 reads FQNEAQ (reference sequence). Deletions cut 5 bases from V and 5 bases from J, with 7 bases between. Measured with immunoSEQ multiplex PCR; TCRdb has only the in-frame clones, and not every one. In the table there are about 50,000 clones, around 92% of which are singletons. The time point was: week 35, safety follow-up. Doses consisted of 300 ug of mutant IDH1 20-mer peptide each, paired with topical imiquimod. Administration of eight vaccinations to patients took place in weeks 1, 3, 5, 7, 11, 15, 19, 23. Each donor presented with a new WHO grade 3 or 4 astrocytoma that tested IDH1-mutant and showed ATRX loss. Concerning this clone: What it binds is not known.

Sequences were derived from PBMCs, sampled from a glioma patient whose treatment included an IDH1 peptide vaccine. J is TRBJ2-1 and V is TRBV7-9; D not resolved. The TCR comes from a man in his fifties with glioma. The CDR3 here is CASSEGNNEQFF. The CDR3 nucleotides read TGTGCCAGCAGCGAAGGCAACAATGAGCAGTTCTTC.